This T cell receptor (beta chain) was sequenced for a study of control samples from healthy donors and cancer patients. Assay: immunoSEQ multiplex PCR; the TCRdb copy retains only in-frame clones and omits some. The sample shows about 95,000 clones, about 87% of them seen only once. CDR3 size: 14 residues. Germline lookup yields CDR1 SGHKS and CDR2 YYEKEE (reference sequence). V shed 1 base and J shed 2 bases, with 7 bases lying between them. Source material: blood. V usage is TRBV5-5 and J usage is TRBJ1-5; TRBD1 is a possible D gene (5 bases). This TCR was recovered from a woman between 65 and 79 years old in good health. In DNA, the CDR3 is TGTGCCAGCAGCTTGTTGGGGGGCAATCAGCCCCAGCATTTT. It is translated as CASSLLGGNQPQHF. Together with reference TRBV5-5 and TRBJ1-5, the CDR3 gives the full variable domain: DAGVTQSPTHLIKTRGQQVTLRCSPISGHKSVSWYQQVLGQGPQFIFQYYEKEERGRGNFPDRFSARQFPNYSSELNVNALLLGDSALYLCASSLLGGNQPQHFGDGTRLSIL.